The 15 T cell receptor beta chains below were found in one sample sequenced in a study of CD8+ T cells in alopecia areata. The treatment here: oral pan-JAK inhibitor, 5-10 mg twice daily. Extracted RNA was reverse transcribed into cDNA, the sequencing template. Clones were sequenced by immunoSEQ multiplex PCR, and TCRdb holds only the in-frame ones, with some missing. The sample has 90,000 to 150,000 clones, 53% seen once. The sample was CD4+ T cells sorted from blood, taken at week 4, from a patient treated with tofacitinib. These receptor sequences come from a human donor with alopecia areata.

This clone was picked up a small number of times. The chain joins TRBV30 to TRBJ2-7; D is tentatively TRBD1 or TRBD2 (6 bases each). The CDR3 covers 13 residues. Trimming took off 2 bases at V and 4 bases at J, with 12 bases between the two ends. Germline V gene sequence: CDR1 GTSNPN, CDR2 SVGIG (reference sequence). CDR3 residues: CAWSLGGLYEQYF. CDR3 DNA sequence: TGTGCCTGGAGTTTAGGGGGGCTGTACGAGCAGTACTTC.

The rearrangement joins TRBV29-1 to TRBJ2-2; D is unclear. The CDR3 totals 14 residues. Trimming pared 2 bases from V and 5 bases from J, leaving 12 bases between. The germline gives CDR1 SQVTM, CDR2 ANQGSEA. The CDR3 sequence: CSVEKSRLTGELFF. The CDR3 coding sequence is TGCAGCGTTGAAAAGTCGAGGTTGACCGGGGAGCTGTTTTTT.

This clone was found a few times. The chain employs TRBV27 and TRBJ2-4; the D gene is possibly TRBD2 (5 bases). Germline values: CDR1 MNHEY, CDR2 SMNVEV (reference sequence). V was cut by 3 bases and J by 9 bases, with 12 bases left in between. The CDR3 runs 13 residues. The DNA for the CDR3 is TGTGCCAGCAGTTTCCAGAGGGCGATCATTCAGTACTTC. Residues: CASSFQRAIIQYF.

The gene calls are TRBV29-1 and TRBJ2-3, with D maybe TRBD2 (5 bases). The V gene lost 1 base and the J gene lost 0 bases, with 11 bases spanning the gap. The CDR3 loop spans 15 amino acids. Per the germline V gene, CDR1 is SQVTM and CDR2 is ANQGSEA. CDR3 protein: CSVEAQRQSTDTQYF. DNA for the CDR3: TGCAGCGTTGAAGCGCAGCGGCAAAGCACAGATACGCAGTATTTT.

This clone was seen a few times. This rearrangement joins TRBV5-1 to TRBJ2-6; D uncertain. V was trimmed by 0 bases and J by 0 bases, leaving 13 bases between them. Germline values: CDR1 SGHRS, CDR2 YFSETQ. The CDR3 is 18 amino acids. For the CDR3, the DNA is TGCGCCAGCAGCTTGGGCGGCAGAGCCGACTCTGGGGCCAACGTCCTGACTTTC. It encodes CASSLGGRADSGANVLTF.

On this clone itself: Other nucleotide sequences from this sample produce the same CDR3. The J gene is TRBJ1-5, the V gene TRBV29-1; D ambiguous. The CDR3 length is 12 residues. The germline gives CDR1 SQVTM, CDR2 ANQGSEA. Between the trimmed V and J ends, which lost 4 bases and 2 bases, there was a span of 6 bases. The CDR3 bases are TGCAGCGTTGGTGGCGGCAATCAGCCCCAGCATTTT. It codes for CSVGGGNQPQHF. Complete variable domain (other parts from reference TRBV29-1 and TRBJ1-5): SAVISQKPSRDICQRGTSLTIQCQVDSQVTMMFWYRQQPGQSLTLIATANQGSEATYESGFVIDKFPISRPNLTFSTLTVSNMSPEDSSIYLCSVGGGNQPQHFGDGTRLSIL.

Only a few counts were recorded for this clone. J is TRBJ2-1 and V is TRBV30; TRBD1 matches at 9 bases. CDR3 length: 14 residues. With 5 bases clipped from V and 7 bases from J, the junction kept 9 bases outside the gene matches. From germline, CDR1 is GTSNPN and CDR2 SVGIG (reference sequence). This CDR3 reads CAWDRGRLSNEQFF. CDR3 bases: TGTGCCTGGGACAGGGGGAGACTATCGAATGAGCAGTTCTTC.

The chain couples TRBV29-1 to TRBJ2-7; no clear D. The CDR3 has 14 amino acids. V dropped 2 bases and J dropped 6 bases, with 17 bases sitting between them. Germline loops: CDR1 SQVTM, CDR2 ANQGSEA. In DNA form, the CDR3 reads TGCAGCGTTGAAAGGTCCGAGGAGCCTTCCGAGCAGTACTTC. It encodes CSVERSEEPSEQYF.

As regards this clone: Other DNA sequences from this sample encode an identical CDR3 as well. The V call is TRBV9, the J call TRBJ1-1, with D unclear. This CDR3 comprises 14 residues. From germline, CDR1 is SGDLS and CDR2 YYNGEE. Deletions cut 2 bases from V and 1 base from J, with 9 bases between. Here the CDR3 DNA reads TGTGCCAGCAGCGTTAGGACGGGGAACACTGAAGCTTTCTTT. Translating it yields CASSVRTGNTEAFF.

The CDR3 is CSAIQGNTEAFF. The DNA for the CDR3 is TGCAGCGCCATACAGGGGAACACTGAAGCTTTCTTT. V usage is TRBV29-1 and J usage is TRBJ1-1, with D possibly being TRBD1 (6 bases). The CDR3 totals 12 residues. V lost 7 bases to trimming and J lost 1 base, with 10 bases between them. Per the germline V gene, CDR1 is SQVTM and CDR2 is ANQGSEA.

As for this clone: The sample holds other DNA sequences that translate to the same CDR3. The chain recombines TRBV5-1 with TRBJ2-2; D is undetermined. The V gene lost 0 bases and the J gene lost 5 bases, with 5 bases spanning the gap. Germline assignment: CDR1 SGHRS and CDR2 YFSETQ. The CDR3 covers 13 residues. CDR3 sequence: CASSLGTTGELFF. For the CDR3, the DNA is TGCGCCAGCAGCTTGGGAACAACCGGGGAGCTGTTTTTT.

This clone has only a few counts. J is TRBJ2-2 and V is TRBV30; TRBD1 matches at 9 bases. CDR3 size: 15 residues. The J segment lost 4 bases and the V segment lost 8 bases, leaving 11 bases of the junction unmatched. Germline CDR1 is GTSNPN and CDR2 is SVGIG (reference sequence). CDR3 amino acids: CAIFPGQGTTGELFF. The CDR3 DNA follows: TGTGCCATCTTCCCGGGACAGGGAACCACCGGGGAGCTGTTTTTT.

The chain carries TRBV2 and TRBJ2-7, with TRBD1 identical over 7 bases. V lost 5 bases, J lost 4 bases, and 8 bases stayed unmatched. The germline V gene encodes CDR1 SNHLY and CDR2 FYNNEI. The CDR3 is 14 amino acids. The CDR3 here is CASSLRDRGYEQYF. For the CDR3, the DNA is TGTGCCAGCAGTCTAAGGGACAGAGGGTACGAGCAGTACTTC.

The chain employs TRBV6-5 and TRBJ1-2; unclear D gene. Germline V gene data show CDR1 as MNHEY and CDR2 as SVGAGI. V was pared by 5 bases and J by 8 bases, with 15 bases between. This CDR3 spans 13 amino acids. CDR3 coding DNA: TGTGCCAGCAGTCCAGGCAGGTTTGGAGGCTACACCTTC. As protein: CASSPGRFGGYTF.

This clone was seen a single time. The chain combines TRBV4-1 with TRBJ1-4, with a weak D call TRBD1 (5 bases). The germline gives CDR1 MGHRA, CDR2 YSYEKL. This CDR3 region has 16 residues. V dropped 1 base and J dropped 1 base, with 10 bases sitting between them. The CDR3 bases are TGCGCCAGCAGCCAAGTCATGGGGGGAACTAATGAAAAACTGTTTTTT. This codes for CASSQVMGGTNEKLFF.